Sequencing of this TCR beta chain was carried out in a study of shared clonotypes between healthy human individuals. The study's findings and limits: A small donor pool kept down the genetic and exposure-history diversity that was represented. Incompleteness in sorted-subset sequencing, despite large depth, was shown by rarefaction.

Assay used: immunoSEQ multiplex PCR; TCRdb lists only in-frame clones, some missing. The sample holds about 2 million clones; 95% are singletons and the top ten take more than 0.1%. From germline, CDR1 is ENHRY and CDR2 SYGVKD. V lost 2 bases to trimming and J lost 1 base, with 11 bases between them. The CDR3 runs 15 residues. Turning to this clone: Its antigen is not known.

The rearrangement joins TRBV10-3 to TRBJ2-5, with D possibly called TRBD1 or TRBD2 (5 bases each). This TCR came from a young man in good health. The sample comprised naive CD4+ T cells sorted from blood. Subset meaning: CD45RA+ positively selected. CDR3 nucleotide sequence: TGTGCCATCAGTGAGGGGACCAAGGCCCAAGAGACCCAGTACTTC. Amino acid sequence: CAISEGTKAQETQYF.